Described below is a single TCR beta chain sequence and its context. Per the study methods: By means of reference gene primer amplification, nucleated cell counts were estimated. Data came from immunoSEQ multiplex PCR; TCRdb stores just in-frame clones and leaves some out. The V and J calls and the clone size are those of that table, but D and trimming were determined from the DNA. The sample has 150,000 to 200,000 clones; approximately 81% are singletons. This specimen belongs to a study of blood T cell repertoires in COVID-19. Germline values: CDR1 SGHAT, CDR2 FQNNGV. This CDR3 has 13 residues. Trimming took 3 bases from V and 4 from J, leaving 9 bases between them.

This TCR was recovered from an older woman with COVID-19, enrolled during active disease. Sample: peripheral blood. The chain carries TRBV11-2 and TRBJ2-5; the D gene is possibly TRBD2 (5 bases). This CDR3 reads CASSLEVGETQYF. The CDR3 DNA sequence: TGTGCCAGCAGCTTGGAGGTCGGAGAGACCCAGTACTTC.